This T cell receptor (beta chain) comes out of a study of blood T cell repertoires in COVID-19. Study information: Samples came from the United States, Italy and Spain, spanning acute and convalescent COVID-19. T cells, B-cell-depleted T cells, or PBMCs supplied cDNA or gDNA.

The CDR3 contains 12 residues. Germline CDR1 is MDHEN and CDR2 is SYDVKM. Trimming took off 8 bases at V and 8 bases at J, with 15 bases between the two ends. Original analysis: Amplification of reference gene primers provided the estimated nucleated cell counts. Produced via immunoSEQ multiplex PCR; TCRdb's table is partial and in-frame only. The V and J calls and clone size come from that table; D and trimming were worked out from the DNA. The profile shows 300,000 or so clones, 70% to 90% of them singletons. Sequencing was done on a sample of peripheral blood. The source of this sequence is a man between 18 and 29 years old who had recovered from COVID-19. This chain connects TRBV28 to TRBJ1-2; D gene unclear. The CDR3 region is CASGESVRGYTF. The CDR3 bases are TGTGCCAGCGGGGAGTCGGTGCGCGGCTACACCTTC.